The next 2 T cell receptor beta chains were all read from a single sample in a study of technical replicates of blood from several donors. Profiling relied on immunoSEQ multiplex PCR, and the TCRdb table lists in-frame clones only, not all of them. The sample gives some 8,000 clones, roughly nine tenths of which show up once; around an eighth is in the top ten. Input material: PBMCs. Receptor source: a human donor in good health.

The chain couples TRBV15 to TRBJ2-7; 9 bases are shared with TRBD1. Germline CDR1 and CDR2: LNHNV and YYDKDF (reference sequence). The CDR3 consists of 13 residues. V was pared by 0 bases and J by 7 bases, with 1 base of the junction left unmatched. This CDR3 reads CATSREGTGEQYF. The CDR3 DNA is TGTGCCACCAGCAGAGAGGGGACAGGGGAGCAGTACTTC.

The chain recombines TRBV6-5 with TRBJ1-2; D is possibly TRBD1 (6 bases). This CDR3 spans 11 amino acids. The germline V and J ends were trimmed by 6 bases and 8 bases, with 10 bases remaining between them. The germline gives CDR1 MNHEY, CDR2 SVGAGI. The CDR3 DNA follows: TGTGCCAGCAGACCTCAGGGGGGCTACACCTTC. Translated: CASRPQGGYTF.